The 7 T cell receptor beta chains in this list originate from one sample, sequenced in a study of blood T cell repertoires in COVID-19. Profiling relied on immunoSEQ multiplex PCR, and the TCRdb table lists in-frame clones only, not all of them. The sample consists of under 300,000 clones, roughly 91% of them appearing once. The specimen was PBMCs or T cells enriched from blood (not recorded which). These receptors were obtained from a woman aged 60-70 years who had recovered from COVID-19.

J is TRBJ1-5 and V is TRBV4-1; 7 bases fit TRBD1. The germline V gene encodes CDR1 MGHRA and CDR2 YSYEKL. The CDR3 contains 15 residues. V lost 3 bases, J lost 0 bases, and 2 bases stayed unmatched. The CDR3 spells CASSQGQTSNQPQHF. The DNA of the CDR3 is TGCGCCAGCAGCCAGGGACAGACTAGCAATCAGCCCCAGCATTTT.

V is TRBV28 and J is TRBJ1-2; D not resolved. CDR3 size: 14 residues. Trimming shortened V by 6 bases and J by 4 bases, and 15 bases separated the two germline ends. Germline CDR1 and CDR2: MDHEN and SYDVKM. The CDR3 region is CASRPRGQIYGYTF. CDR3 nucleotides: TGTGCCAGCAGACCCCGTGGGCAGATCTATGGCTACACCTTC.

The chain employs TRBV15 and TRBJ1-2; the D gene is possibly TRBD1 (6 bases). Trimming took off 4 bases at V and 13 bases at J, with 16 bases between the two ends. The V gene's germline CDR1 is LNHNV and CDR2 YYDKDF (reference sequence). This CDR3 is built from 12 residues. This chain's CDR3 is CATSKGHLVSTF. The CDR3 DNA reads TGTGCCACCAGCAAGGGACACCTAGTATCCACCTTC. Looking up the rest from reference TRBV15 and TRBJ1-2 gives the full variable domain: DAMVIQNPRYQVTQFGKPVTLSCSQTLNHNVMYWYQQKSSQAPKLLFHYYDKDFNNEADTPDNFQSRRPNTSFCFLDIRSPGLGDTAMYLCATSKGHLVSTFGSGTRLTVV.

Concerning this clone itself: Lacking the conserved final phenylalanine or tryptophan, this CDR3 likely reflects a read error. The DNA is left out, because the CDR3 cannot be placed on it with certainty; the CDR3 is given as TCRdb lists it. The J gene is TRBJ2-3, the V gene TRBV4-1; the D call in the table, TRBD1, was not verified against the DNA. The CDR3 contains 9 residues when both ends are counted. In germline, CDR1 is MGHRA, CDR2 YSYEKL. CDR3 protein: CASSQGGFG.

This chain joins TRBV6-5 and TRBJ1-6, with D possibly being TRBD1 (5 bases). This CDR3 comprises 13 residues. Trimming left V 6 bases short and J 10 bases short, with 13 bases between. CDR1 MNHEY and CDR2 SVGAGI come from the germline V gene. The CDR3 region is CASRQGPRSPLHF. CDR3 bases: TGTGCCAGCAGGCAGGGCCCCCGATCACCCCTCCACTTT.

This chain joins TRBV28 and TRBJ2-7; 8 bases line up with TRBD1. Germline trimming cut 5 bases from V and 2 bases from J; bases unmatched to any gene: 8. The CDR3 is 15 residues long. CDR1 is MDHEN, CDR2 SYDVKM, per germline. CDR3 residues: CASSAAGTGAYEQYF. CDR3 nucleotides: TGTGCCAGCAGTGCAGCCGGGACAGGTGCCTACGAGCAGTACTTC.

The J gene is TRBJ2-1, the V gene TRBV5-1; D perhaps matches TRBD2 (5 bases). Trimming took 8 bases from V and 9 from J, leaving 21 bases between them. CDR1 and CDR2 from the germline V gene are SGHRS and YFSETQ. The length of the CDR3 is 14 residues. In DNA, the CDR3 is TGCGCCAGTACGTTAGCGTTGGCGGTGAGTGAGCAGTTCTTC. This codes for CASTLALAVSEQFF.